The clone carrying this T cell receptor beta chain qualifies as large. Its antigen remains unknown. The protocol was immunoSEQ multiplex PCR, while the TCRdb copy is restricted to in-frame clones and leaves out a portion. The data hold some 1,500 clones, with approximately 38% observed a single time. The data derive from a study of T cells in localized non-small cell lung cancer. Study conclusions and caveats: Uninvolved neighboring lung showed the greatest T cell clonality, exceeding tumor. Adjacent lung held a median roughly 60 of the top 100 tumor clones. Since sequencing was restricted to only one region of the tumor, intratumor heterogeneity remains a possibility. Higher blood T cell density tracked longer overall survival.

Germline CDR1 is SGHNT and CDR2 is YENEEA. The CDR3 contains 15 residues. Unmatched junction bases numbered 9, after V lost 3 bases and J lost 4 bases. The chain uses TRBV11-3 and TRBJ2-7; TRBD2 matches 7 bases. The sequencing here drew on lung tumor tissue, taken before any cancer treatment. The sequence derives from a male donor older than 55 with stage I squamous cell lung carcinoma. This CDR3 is CASSFGFGEGYEQYF. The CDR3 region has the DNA TGTGCCAGCAGCTTCGGGTTTGGGGAGGGTTACGAGCAGTACTTC.